Detailed here is one TCR beta chain. This clonotype was detected ten times or more. The antigen it binds to is not known. No base qualities exist here, and no much larger clone lies one base off it. The sample originates from a study of CD8+CD57+ T cells in acquired aplastic anemia (dated by TCRdb to the late 2010s). In the study overall: Extracted DNA from sorted CD4+ and CD8+ cells averaged around 3.3 ug, ranging from roughly 0.2 to 30 ug.

In the study, sorted CD4+ and CD8+ blood T cells from patients with severe aplastic anemia and from healthy subjects underwent deep sequencing of TCR repertoires. Ficoll-Paque density gradient centrifugation was used to isolate peripheral blood mononuclear cells. Before DNA extraction, CD4+ and CD8+ T cells were sorted by FACS or by magnetic beads. Study-level results and caveats: Twenty-nine CD8+ CDR3 sequences were found in both patients and controls but appeared to be highly expressed in patients and within the immunodominant clones of the patients. CD8+ Simpson's diversity did not differ significantly between patients and healthy controls (P=0.060).

TCR beta VDJ combination and CDR3 sequence profiling used genomic DNA as the template. TCR repertoire sequencing was run on an Illumina HiSeq 2000. In the original analysis: Repertoire assessment relied on Simpson's diversity index, CDR3 size and DJ length profiles, and TRBV/TRBJ rearrangement plots. Whichever DNA sequence was most abundant in the deep sequencing data was defined as the immunodominant clone. CDR3 amino acid sequences were screened for sharing across subjects and compared with published repertoires and the VDJdb database. TCRdb handled the public reads itself, with Q25 trimming in fastp and clone calling in MiXCR, and kept productive beta chains. When rows share a CDR3 protein, they turn into one entry using the most common DNA and genes. TCRdb's processing, not the authors', yielded these V and J calls. Here the sample has under 350,000 distinct CDR3 sequences; roughly half occur a single time. Around 7.6% of the sample belongs to the ten largest clones.

Taken from the germline V gene, the CDR1 and CDR2 loops are SGHVS and FQNEAQ. Measured from the cysteine to the phenylalanine, the CDR3 is 12 residues long. The DNA shown is the 36-base CDR3, in frame from base 1. V is shortened by 5 bases, J by 4 bases, and the region joining them spans 8 bases. Source material: sorted CD4+, CD8+, or CD8+CD57+ T cells (not recorded which) from PBMCs. The rearranged chain carries TRBV7-8 and TRBJ2-5; the D gene cannot be resolved reliably. This receptor was obtained from a human donor with severe aplastic anemia or a healthy control (not recorded which). The CDR3 corresponds to CASSPRRETQYF. The bases read TGTGCCAGCAGCCCCCGGCGAGAGACCCAGTACTTC.